This T cell receptor beta chain was retrieved from a study of T cell responses to AZD1222 COVID-19 vaccine. The CDR3 totals 16 residues. Germline CDR1 is LGHDT and CDR2 is YNNKEL (reference sequence). V was pared by 0 bases and J by 2 bases, with 6 bases of the junction left unmatched. Overall study findings and caveats: Nearly half of unique spike-specific TCRs reportedly avoided B.1.351 and B.1.1.7 mutated regions. Two AZD1222 administrations were followed by greater Spike-specific TCR breadth and depth. Spike was spanned by vaccine-associated CD4 TCRs, with dominance at 160-218 and 743-854. AZD1222 recipients seropositive at baseline numbered only 6 or 7.

About this clone: Its matching antigen is unknown.

Sequencing used immunoSEQ multiplex PCR; TCRdb keeps in-frame clones, though not all of them. The sample has some 130,000 clones; approximately 85% are singletons. The TCR comes from an adult who received the AZD1222 COVID-19 vaccine. The gene calls are TRBV3-1 (or the pseudogene TRBV3-2) and TRBJ1-1, with 7 bases aligning to TRBD1. Sequenced here: peripheral blood, sampled 28 days after the second AZD1222 dose. CDR3 coding DNA: TGTGCCAGCAGCCAAGATTTCGGGACAGCCAACACTGAAGCTTTCTTT. The encoded protein is CASSQDFGTANTEAFF.